Each of the 28 T cell receptor beta chains below was sequenced from the same sample in a study of cytomegalovirus exposure and HLA in healthy donors. PCR primers comprised 60 Vbeta and 13 Jbeta primers. Sequencing used immunoSEQ multiplex PCR; TCRdb keeps in-frame clones, though not all of them. In the table there are around 200,000 clones, almost 80% of which are singletons. Sample: PBMCs. The receptor source for this set is a young man in good health and CMV-seronegative.

The chain links TRBV9 to TRBJ2-2, with 9 bases identical to TRBD1. Germline assignment: CDR1 SGDLS and CDR2 YYNGEE. J was trimmed by 6 bases and V by 0 bases; bases with no gene match: 6. The CDR3 loop spans 16 amino acids. CDR3 DNA sequence: TGTGCCAGCAGCGTAGGGGGACAGGGTATAGCCGGGGAGCTGTTTTTT. Translated: CASSVGGQGIAGELFF. Full variable domain (remainder filled in from reference TRBV9 and TRBJ2-2): DSGVTQTPKHLITATGQRVTLRCSPRSGDLSVYWYQQSLDQGLQFLIQYYNGEERAKGNILERFSAQQFPDLHSELNLSSLELGDSALYFCASSVGGQGIAGELFFGEGSRLTVL.

As DNA, the CDR3 is TGCGCCAGCAGCCCAGGAGAGGGATTGGACATTCAGTACTTC. As protein: CASSPGEGLDIQYF. The chain links TRBV5-1 to TRBJ2-4; D is perhaps TRBD2 (5 bases). The CDR3 is 14 amino acids. Between the trimmed V and J ends, which lost 4 bases and 8 bases, there was a span of 16 bases. Germline V lookup: CDR1 SGHRS, CDR2 YFSETQ.

This chain uses TRBV5-6 with TRBJ2-3, with 9 nucleotides matching TRBD1. The CDR3 contains 15 residues. The ends lost 2 bases at V and 4 bases at J; junction bases unmatched: 5. Per germline, CDR1 SGHDT and CDR2 YYEEEE. CDR3 coding DNA: TGTGCCAGCAGCTTAGACAGGGGGTTGTCAGATACGCAGTATTTT. Translated: CASSLDRGLSDTQYF.

The V call is TRBV5-4, the J call TRBJ1-1; D gene unclear. The CDR3 is made up of 14 amino acids. Trimming took 5 bases from V and 4 from J, leaving 15 bases between them. CDR1 is SGHNT, CDR2 YYREEE, per germline (reference sequence). Here the CDR3 reads CASSFLPGGTEAFF. CDR3 sequence (DNA): TGTGCCAGCAGTTTTCTCCCAGGTGGCACTGAAGCTTTCTTT.

This chain connects TRBV7-9 to TRBJ2-7, with D tentatively TRBD2 (7 bases). In germline, CDR1 is SEHNR, CDR2 FQNEAQ (reference sequence). The CDR3 totals 16 residues. V lost 5 bases to trimming and J lost 2 bases, with 19 bases between them. CDR3 bases: TGTGCCAGCAGCCCGTTCTTGGCGGGGGCAACCTACGAGCAGTACTTC. Translation gives CASSPFLAGATYEQYF. The full variable domain, completed using reference TRBV7-9 and TRBJ2-7, is DTGVSQNPRHKITKRGQNVTFRCDPISEHNRLYWYRQTLGQGPEFLTYFQNEAQLEKSRLLSDRFSAERPKGSFSTLEIQRTEQGDSAMYLCASSPFLAGATYEQYFGPGTRLTVT.

This clone was recorded only once. The genes are TRBV18 and TRBJ1-1; D is possibly TRBD1 (5 bases). Between the trimmed V and J ends, which lost 4 bases and 0 bases, there was a span of 12 bases. The germline CDR1 and CDR2 sequences are KGHSH and LQKENI. CDR3 length equals 15 residues. CDR3 sequence: CASSQGSTMNTEAFF. DNA of the CDR3: TGTGCCAGCTCACAGGGGTCGACCATGAACACTGAAGCTTTCTTT. The variable domain in full, completed from reference TRBV18 and TRBJ1-1, reads NAGVMQNPRHLVRRRGQEARLRCSPMKGHSHVYWYRQLPEEGLKFMVYLQKENIIDESGMPKERFSAEFPKEGPSILRIQQVVRGDSAAYFCASSQGSTMNTEAFFGQGTRLTVV.

The V and J genes are TRBV7-9 and TRBJ1-6, with D possibly TRBD1 on 6 matching bases. Germline lookup yields CDR1 SEHNR and CDR2 FQNEAQ (reference sequence). The CDR3 totals 15 residues. Between the trimmed V and J ends, which lost 0 bases and 8 bases, there was a span of 11 bases. The CDR3 region has the DNA TGTGCCAGCAGCTTAGCAGGGGGTGGTTATTCACCCCTCCACTTT. Protein product: CASSLAGGGYSPLHF.

The chain recombines TRBV28 with TRBJ2-2, with D maybe TRBD2 (6 bases). V was pared by 2 bases and J by 3 bases, with 7 bases between. The CDR3 contains 14 residues. Germline CDR1 and CDR2: MDHEN and SYDVKM. CDR3 sequence (DNA): TGTGCCAGCAGTTTACCGGGGGACACCGGGGAGCTGTTTTTT. Its translation: CASSLPGDTGELFF.

The chain is built from TRBV14 and TRBJ1-3; D possibly corresponds to TRBD1 (5 bases). Germline V lookup: CDR1 SGHDN, CDR2 FVKESK. The CDR3 spans 15 residues. Trimming removed 3 bases at V and 4 bases at J, with 13 bases between. The CDR3 is CASSHRGGSGNTIYF. The CDR3, as DNA: TGTGCCAGCAGCCACCGCGGGGGTTCGGGAAACACCATATATTTT. Variable domain in full (rest from reference TRBV14 and TRBJ1-3): EAGVTQFPSHSVIEKGQTVTLRCDPISGHDNLYWYRRVMGKEIKFLLHFVKESKQDESGMPNNRFLAERTGGTYSTLKVQPAELEDSGVYFCASSHRGGSGNTIYFGEGSWLTVV.

This clone turned up a few times. The rearrangement joins TRBV5-1 to TRBJ2-7, with 13 bases lining up with TRBD2. The V segment lost 4 bases and the J segment 3 bases; nucleotides outside the gene matches: 4. The CDR3 runs 15 residues. Germline CDR1 SGHRS, CDR2 YFSETQ. The CDR3 coding sequence is TGCGCCAGCAGCCCAGGGACTAGCGGGAACTACGAGCAGTACTTC. Residues: CASSPGTSGNYEQYF.

The chain has TRBV28 and TRBJ1-4; D may be TRBD1 (5 bases). The CDR3 runs 15 residues. Germline CDR1 is MDHEN and CDR2 is SYDVKM. Trimming removed 0 bases from V and 5 bases from J, with 10 bases in between. Here the CDR3 reads CASSLWGLENEKLFF. The CDR3 nucleotides are TGTGCCAGCAGTTTATGGGGGCTGGAGAATGAAAAACTGTTTTTT.

The V and J genes are TRBV19 and TRBJ1-4; 8 bases are shared with TRBD1. Germline V lookup: CDR1 LNHDA, CDR2 SQIVND (reference sequence). There are 13 residues in the CDR3. V dropped 7 bases and J dropped 4; count of bases not matched to a gene: 2. The CDR3 spells CASTGGSNEKLFF. CDR3 in DNA: TGTGCCAGTACAGGGGGCAGTAATGAAAAACTGTTTTTT.

The V call is TRBV5-5, the J call TRBJ2-7; possibly TRBD2 for D (5 bases). Trimming removed 5 bases at V and 3 bases at J, with 9 bases between. Germline V CDR1 and CDR2: SGHKS, YYEKEE (reference sequence). The CDR3 extends over 12 amino acids. In nucleotides, the CDR3 is TGTGCCAGCAGAGGAGGCAGCTACGAGCAGTACTTC. Protein sequence: CASRGGSYEQYF.

The J gene is TRBJ2-5, the V gene TRBV18; 7 bases are shared with TRBD1. With V trimmed by 6 bases and J by 4 bases, 14 bases remained unmatched. This CDR3 region has 16 residues. Germline V CDR1 and CDR2: KGHSH, LQKENI. CDR3 DNA: TGTGCCAGCTCCCCTTACGAGGGGGCTTCACTAGAGACCCAGTACTTC. This codes for CASSPYEGASLETQYF.

The chain recombines TRBV4-3 with TRBJ2-3; TRBD2 matches at 15 bases. The ends lost 0 bases at V and 3 bases at J; junction bases unmatched: 7. The CDR3 runs to 19 residues. Germline V gives CDR1 LGHNA, CDR2 YSLEER. Written as DNA, the CDR3 is TGCGCCAGCAGCCAAGAACCCCGGACTAGCGGGAGGGCAACAGATACGCAGTATTTT. Protein product: CASSQEPRTSGRATDTQYF.

This chain uses TRBV7-2 with TRBJ2-2; 8 bases fit TRBD1. Germline CDR1 is SGHTA and CDR2 is FQGNSA. This CDR3 spans 17 amino acids. V trimming: 1 base; J trimming: 2 bases; junction bases outside the gene matches: 6. CDR3 region: CASSLGSGGFNTGELFF. The CDR3, as DNA: TGTGCCAGCAGCTTAGGGTCAGGGGGCTTTAACACCGGGGAGCTGTTTTTT.

This clone was found once. V is TRBV29-1 and J is TRBJ1-1; D is ambiguous. The CDR3 runs 10 residues. CDR1 and CDR2 from the germline V gene are SQVTM and ANQGSEA. V lost 2 bases and J lost 7, with 5 bases in between. The CDR3 DNA is TGCAGCGTTGAATTAGTTGAAGCTTTCTTT. Protein sequence: CSVELVEAFF.

The chain links TRBV19 to TRBJ1-2; D remains unclear. CDR1 and CDR2 (germline): LNHDA, SQIVND (reference sequence). The CDR3 is 11 amino acids. V lost 3 bases and J 12 bases, leaving 11 bases between the germline ends. In nucleotides, the CDR3 is TGTGCCAGTAGTATGGGAGGGTCCGACACCTTC. It yields the protein CASSMGGSDTF.

V gene TRBV6-1 combines with J gene TRBJ2-1, with 9 bases lining up with TRBD1. The CDR3 loop spans 15 amino acids. V was clipped by 6 bases and J by 6 bases; unmatched bases: 9. Germline V gives CDR1 MNHNS, CDR2 SASEGT. The CDR3 loop is CASSVQGARVNEQFF. The CDR3 DNA is TGTGCCAGCAGCGTACAGGGGGCTAGAGTCAATGAGCAGTTCTTC.

V usage is TRBV5-6 and J usage is TRBJ2-2; possible D gene TRBD1, 6 bases. Germline V gene sequence: CDR1 SGHDT, CDR2 YYEEEE. The CDR3 spans 15 residues. Trimming removed 0 bases from V and 4 bases from J, with 10 bases in between. The CDR3 protein is CASSLVQGITGELFF. The CDR3, as DNA: TGTGCCAGCAGCTTGGTACAGGGAATCACCGGGGAGCTGTTTTTT.

This chain links TRBV27 with TRBJ1-1; 7 bases fit TRBD1. V gave up 0 bases and J gave up 3 bases; unmatched junction bases: 10. The CDR3 extends over 17 amino acids. Germline CDR1 reads MNHEY; CDR2 reads SMNVEV (reference sequence). DNA for the CDR3: TGTGCCAGCAGTTTATCGAAGGGGGCAGGGATGGACACTGAAGCTTTCTTT. Translated, it gives CASSLSKGAGMDTEAFF.

The chain uses TRBV7-2 and TRBJ1-2; D perhaps matches TRBD1 (5 bases). The CDR3 contains 13 residues. Germline V gives CDR1 SGHTA, CDR2 FQGNSA. V gave up 3 bases and J gave up 10 bases, with 15 bases separating them. The CDR3 DNA follows: TGTGCCAGCAGCTTTTTATCGAGACAGCCCTACACCTTC. Residues: CASSFLSRQPYTF.

This clone appeared a few times. The chain combines TRBV2 with TRBJ1-6; no definite D call. Per the germline V gene, CDR1 is SNHLY and CDR2 is FYNNEI. V was shortened by 0 bases and J by 6 bases, with 12 bases between the two germline ends. The CDR3 contains 16 residues. In DNA form, the CDR3 reads TGTGCCAGCAGTGAAGCGCTTGGCGGTGCTAATTCACCCCTCCACTTT. It codes for CASSEALGGANSPLHF. Full variable domain (remainder filled in from reference TRBV2 and TRBJ1-6): EPEVTQTPSHQVTQMGQEVILRCVPISNHLYFYWYRQILGQKVEFLVSFYNNEISEKSEIFDDQFSVERPDGSNFTLKIRSTKLEDSAMYFCASSEALGGANSPLHFGNGTRLTVT.

The rearrangement uses TRBV28 and TRBJ2-7; 9 nucleotides match TRBD2. Germline V lookup: CDR1 MDHEN, CDR2 SYDVKM. The CDR3 has 16 amino acids. V was clipped by 4 bases and J by 2 bases; unmatched bases: 9. CDR3 DNA sequence: TGTGCCAGCAGTTCCCGAGGCGGGAGGGCCGCCTACGAGCAGTACTTC. Encoded protein: CASSSRGGRAAYEQYF.

V and J are TRBV30 and TRBJ1-4; D not resolved. The V gene lost 0 bases and the J gene lost 7 bases, with 6 bases spanning the gap. The CDR3 spans 12 residues. CDR1 is GTSNPN and CDR2 is SVGIG in the germline V gene (reference sequence). In DNA, the CDR3 is TGTGCCTGGAGTGTACTGTCTGAAAAACTGTTTTTT. Its protein is CAWSVLSEKLFF.

Written as DNA, the CDR3 is TGTGCCAGCTCACCCCTTGACAGGGCAGATACGCAGTATTTT. Its translation: CASSPLDRADTQYF. This chain links TRBV18 with TRBJ2-3, with TRBD1 matching 7 bases. V lost 3 bases, J lost 4 bases, and 4 bases stayed unmatched. Per the germline V gene, CDR1 is KGHSH and CDR2 is LQKENI. CDR3 length: 14 residues.

CDR3 nucleotides: TGTGCCTGGGGGGGGGCCACACACACAGATACGCAGTATTTT. It specifies CAWGGATHTDTQYF. This chain links TRBV30 with TRBJ2-3; tentatively, D is TRBD2 (7 bases). Germline loops: CDR1 GTSNPN, CDR2 SVGIG (reference sequence). The CDR3 sequence is 14 residues long. V dropped 5 bases and J dropped 2 bases, with 14 bases sitting between them. Supplemented by reference TRBV30 and TRBJ2-3, the full variable domain reads SQTIHQWPATLVQPVGSPLSLECTVEGTSNPNLYWYRQAAGRGLQLLFYSVGIGQISSEVPQNLSASRPQDRQFILSSKKLLLSDSGFYLCAWGGATHTDTQYFGPGTRLTVL.

This rearrangement joins TRBV11-2 to TRBJ1-1, with TRBD1 matching over 11 bases. Germline CDR1 reads SGHAT; CDR2 reads FQNNGV. This CDR3 contains 19 residues. V dropped 5 bases and J dropped 1; count of bases not matched to a gene: 15. The CDR3 region has the DNA TGTGCCAGCAGCCTAAGGGGGGATGGACAGGGGGCAAAGAACACTGAAGCTTTCTTT. Its protein product is CASSLRGDGQGAKNTEAFF.